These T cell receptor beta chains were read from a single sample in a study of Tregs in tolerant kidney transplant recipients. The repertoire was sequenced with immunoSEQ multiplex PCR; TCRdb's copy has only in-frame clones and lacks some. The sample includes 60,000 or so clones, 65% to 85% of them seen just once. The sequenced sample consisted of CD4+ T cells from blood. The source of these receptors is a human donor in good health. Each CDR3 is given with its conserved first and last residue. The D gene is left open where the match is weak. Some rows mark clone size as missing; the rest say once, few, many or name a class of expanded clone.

CASNPLWGARGNSPLHF	TGTGCCAGCAATCCATTGTGGGGAGCGAGGGGGAATTCACCCCTCCACTTT	.	.	TRBJ1-6	TRBV2
CASSLRGGNGNEQFF	TGTGCCAGCAGCCTCCGGGGGGGGAATGGGAATGAGCAGTTCTTC	once	TRBD2	TRBJ2-1	TRBV5-8
CATRVGGWYGYTF	TGTGCCACCAGGGTGGGGGGTTGGTATGGCTACACCTTC	.	.	TRBJ1-2	TRBV28
CASSTPTGRAGELFF	TGTGCCAGCAGTACTCCGACAGGTCGGGCCGGGGAGCTGTTTTTT	.	.	TRBJ2-2	TRBV6-5
CASSQGRVGSPLHF	TGTGCCAGCAGCCAGGGCAGGGTCGGCTCACCCCTCCACTTT	.	.	TRBJ1-6	TRBV4-2
CASSLVAGPTDTQYF	TGTGCCAGCAGCTTAGTTGCGGGACCCACAGATACGCAGTATTTT	.	.	TRBJ2-3	TRBV11-2
CASSFPSGSKYEQYF	TGTGCCAGCAGCTTTCCCAGCGGGAGTAAGTACGAGCAGTACTTC	.	TRBD2	TRBJ2-7	TRBV11-3
CASSVRMDSPLHF	TGTGCCAGCAGCGTTAGGATGGATTCACCCCTCCACTTT	.	.	TRBJ1-6	TRBV9
CASSSGAGELFF	TGTGCCAGCAGTTCCGGGGCCGGGGAGCTGTTTTTT	few	.	TRBJ2-2	TRBV6-4
CASSYDVQPNSPLHF	TGTGCCAGCAGTTACGATGTCCAACCTAATTCACCCCTCCACTTT	once	.	TRBJ1-6	TRBV6-5
CAISYAGEITDTQYF	TGTGCCATCAGTTACGCGGGGGAGATCACAGATACGCAGTATTTT	.	TRBD2	TRBJ2-3	TRBV10-3
CASSMTGGASYEQYF	TGCGCCAGCAGCATGACAGGGGGCGCATCCTACGAGCAGTACTTC	once	TRBD1	TRBJ2-7	TRBV5-1
CASSSEGQGGEKLFF	TGTGCCAGCAGCTCGGAAGGACAGGGTGGTGAAAAACTGTTTTTT	.	TRBD1	TRBJ1-4	TRBV7-2
CASSVIAGGPPYNEQFF	TGCGCCAGCAGCGTTATAGCGGGAGGGCCGCCCTACAATGAGCAGTTCTTC	.	TRBD2	TRBJ2-1	TRBV5-1
CASRKEELSTEAFF	TGTGCCAGCAGAAAGGAGGAATTGAGCACTGAAGCTTTCTTT	.	.	TRBJ1-1	TRBV27
CASTFHGGGNEQFF	TGTGCCAGCACCTTCCACGGGGGTGGGAATGAGCAGTTCTTC	.	.	TRBJ2-1	TRBV7-2
CASSSPLGRPNTEAFF	TGTGCCAGTAGTTCGCCTTTGGGCCGGCCGAACACTGAAGCTTTCTTT	.	.	TRBJ1-1	TRBV19
CASSPRDEGDGYNEQFF	TGCGCCAGCAGCCCTCGCGACGAGGGGGACGGCTACAATGAGCAGTTCTTC	.	.	TRBJ2-1	TRBV4-1
CASRSDRGENYWNEQFF	TGTGCCAGCCGGTCGGACAGGGGCGAGAACTACTGGAATGAGCAGTTCTTC	.	TRBD1	TRBJ2-1	TRBV7-9
CASSSTVIQYYGYTF	TGTGCCAGCAGCTCGACCGTTATACAGTACTATGGCTACACCTTC	.	.	TRBJ1-2	TRBV7-2
CASSYSIGNNEKLFF	TGTGCCAGCAGTTACTCGATAGGGAATAATGAAAAACTGTTTTTT	.	.	TRBJ1-4	TRBV6-6
CASSLDLNFNEQFF	TGTGCCAGCAGCTTGGACTTAAATTTCAATGAGCAGTTCTTC	.	.	TRBJ2-1	TRBV7-8